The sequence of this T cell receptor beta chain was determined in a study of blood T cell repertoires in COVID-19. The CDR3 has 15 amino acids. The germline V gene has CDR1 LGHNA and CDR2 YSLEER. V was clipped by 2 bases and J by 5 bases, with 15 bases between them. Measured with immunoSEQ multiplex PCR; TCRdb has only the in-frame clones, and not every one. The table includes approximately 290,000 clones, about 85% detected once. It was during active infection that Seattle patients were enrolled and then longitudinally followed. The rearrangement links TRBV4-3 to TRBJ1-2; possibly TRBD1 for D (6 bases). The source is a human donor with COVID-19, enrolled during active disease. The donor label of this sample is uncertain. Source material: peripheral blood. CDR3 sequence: CASSQSSGVGYGYTF. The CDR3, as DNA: TGCGCCAGCAGCCAATCGTCAGGGGTCGGGTATGGCTACACCTTC.